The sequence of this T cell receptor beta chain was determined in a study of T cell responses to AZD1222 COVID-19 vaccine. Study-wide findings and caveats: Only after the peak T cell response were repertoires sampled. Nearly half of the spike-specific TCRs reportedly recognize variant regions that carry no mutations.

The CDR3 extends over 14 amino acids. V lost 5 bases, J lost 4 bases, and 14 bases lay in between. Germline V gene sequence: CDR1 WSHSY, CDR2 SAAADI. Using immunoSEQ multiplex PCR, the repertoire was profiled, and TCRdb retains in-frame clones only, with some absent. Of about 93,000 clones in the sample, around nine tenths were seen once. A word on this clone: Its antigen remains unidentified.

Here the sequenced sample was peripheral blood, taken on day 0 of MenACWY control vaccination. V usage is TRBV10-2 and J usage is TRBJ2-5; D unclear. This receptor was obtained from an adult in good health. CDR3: CASSISSDGETQYF. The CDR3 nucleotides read TGCGCCAGCAGTATATCTTCGGACGGAGAGACCCAGTACTTC.